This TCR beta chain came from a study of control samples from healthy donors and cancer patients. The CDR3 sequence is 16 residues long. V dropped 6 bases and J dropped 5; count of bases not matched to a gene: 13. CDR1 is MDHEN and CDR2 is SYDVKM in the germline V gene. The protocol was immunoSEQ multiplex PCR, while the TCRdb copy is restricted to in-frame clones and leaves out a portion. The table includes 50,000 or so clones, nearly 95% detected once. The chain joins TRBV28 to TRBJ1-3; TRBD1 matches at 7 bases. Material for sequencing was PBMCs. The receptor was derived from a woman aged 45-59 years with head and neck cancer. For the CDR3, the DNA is TGTGCCAGCAGCTACTCCGGAGGGGGCGTTAGAAACACCATATATTTT. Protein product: CASSYSGGGVRNTIYF. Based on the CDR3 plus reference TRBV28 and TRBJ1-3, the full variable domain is DVKVTQSSRYLVKRTGEKVFLECVQDMDHENMFWYRQDPGLGLRLIYFSYDVKMKEKGDIPEGYSVSREKKERFSLILESASTNQTSMYLCASSYSGGGVRNTIYFGEGSWLTVV.